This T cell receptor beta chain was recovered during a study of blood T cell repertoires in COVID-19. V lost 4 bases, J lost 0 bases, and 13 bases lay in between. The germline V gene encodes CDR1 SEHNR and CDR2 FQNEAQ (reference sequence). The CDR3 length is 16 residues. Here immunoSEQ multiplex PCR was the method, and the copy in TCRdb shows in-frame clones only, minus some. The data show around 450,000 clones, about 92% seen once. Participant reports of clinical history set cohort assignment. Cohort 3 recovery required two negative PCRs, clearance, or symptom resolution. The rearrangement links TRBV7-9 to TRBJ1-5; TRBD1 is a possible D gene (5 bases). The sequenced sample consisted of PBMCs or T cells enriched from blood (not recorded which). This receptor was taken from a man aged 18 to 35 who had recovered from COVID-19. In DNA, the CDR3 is TGTGCCAGCAGCTCCTTCGCCGGGGGTAGCAATCAGCCCCAGCATTTT. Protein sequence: CASSSFAGGSNQPQHF.